One T cell receptor (beta chain) is described in this entry. The antigen remains unidentified. These data belong to a study of shared clonotypes between healthy human individuals. Whole-study findings and limits: Memory subsets had estimated richness that was generally smaller than that of naive subsets. The expectation was that sequencing depth would affect clonotype sharing among donors.

A deep-level run was used for the assay. Replicate PCRs run on sorted subsets employed 200 to 250 ng DNA, some 33,000 T cell genomes. Repertoires were generated with immunoSEQ multiplex PCR, while TCRdb's copy carries only in-frame clones and drops some. The repertoire has around 1,000,000 clones, approximately 80% of them found once; the top ten carry 0.89%. Sequencing used memory CD4+ T cells from PBMCs. Noted subset: CD45RA-negative fraction. The source is a man aged 18 to 29 in good health. Some clones in this sample may be carry-over from other donors' samples.

Here the CDR3 DNA reads TGTGCCAGCAGCCAAACTAGCGGGGGTAACTACAATGAGCAGTTCTTC. Protein sequence: CASSQTSGGNYNEQFF. The chain employs TRBV28 and TRBJ2-1, with 11 bases identical to TRBD2. CDR1 is MDHEN and CDR2 is SYDVKM in the germline V gene. Germline trimming cut 6 bases from V and 3 bases from J; bases unmatched to any gene: 7. The CDR3 is 16 residues long.